One sample yielded the 26 T cell receptor beta chains listed below, sequenced in a study of blood T cell repertoires in COVID-19. Sequenced by immunoSEQ multiplex PCR; TCRdb stores in-frame clones only, minus some. The table shows about 270,000 clones, with around nine tenths occurring only once. The sequencing sample was made of peripheral blood. These receptor sequences come from a middle-aged man with active or convalescent COVID-19.

This chain joins TRBV3-1 (or the pseudogene TRBV3-2) and TRBJ2-1; tentative D call: TRBD2 (5 bases). The CDR3 covers 17 residues. The V gene's germline CDR1 is LGHDT and CDR2 YNNKEL (reference sequence). Between the trimmed V and J ends, which lost 4 bases and 0 bases, there was a span of 16 bases. The CDR3 nucleotides are TGTGCCAGCAGCCCCCCCCCGAGCCGGGGCTCCTACAATGAGCAGTTCTTC. Its protein is CASSPPPSRGSYNEQFF.

The V and J genes are TRBV18 and TRBJ2-1, with 10 bases matching TRBD1. With 3 bases clipped from V and 5 bases from J, the junction kept 7 bases outside the gene matches. The CDR3 runs 16 residues. Germline V gene lookup returns CDR1 KGHSH and CDR2 LQKENI. The CDR3: CASSPYWTGGDNEQFF. CDR3 DNA sequence: TGTGCCAGCTCACCGTATTGGACAGGGGGTGACAATGAGCAGTTCTTC.

This clone was picked up a small number of times. The chain couples TRBV29-1 to TRBJ1-2; perhaps TRBD1 as D (5 bases). The ends were cut back, 3 bases at V and 6 bases at J, with 14 bases in the middle. The CDR3 is 13 amino acids. Germline-derived CDR1 and CDR2 are SQVTM and ANQGSEA. The CDR3 DNA sequence: TGCAGCGTTGACAGGGCGCCGTCGGATGGCTACACCTTC. Translating gives CSVDRAPSDGYTF.

The chain combines TRBV2 with TRBJ2-1; 11 bases map to TRBD2. The J segment lost 0 bases and the V segment lost 7 bases, leaving 5 bases of the junction unmatched. Germline assignment: CDR1 SNHLY and CDR2 FYNNEI. This CDR3 region has 16 residues. The CDR3 nucleotides are TGTGCCAGCATTCTTAGCGGGGGGGGCTCCTACAATGAGCAGTTCTTC. The encoded protein is CASILSGGGSYNEQFF.

The J gene is TRBJ2-1, the V gene TRBV6-5; weak D call: TRBD2 (7 bases). The germline CDR1 and CDR2 sequences are MNHEY and SVGAGI. Trimming cost V 10 bases and J 8 bases, with 18 bases left between them. The CDR3 is made up of 13 amino acids. The CDR3: CATQKPGGHEQFF. The CDR3 bases are TGTGCCACTCAAAAGCCCGGGGGGCATGAGCAGTTCTTC.

The chain links TRBV5-6 to TRBJ2-3; 12 bases fit TRBD2. CDR1 SGHDT and CDR2 YYEEEE come from the germline V gene. The CDR3 covers 16 residues. With V trimmed by 1 base and J by 5 bases, 5 bases remained unmatched. CDR3 bases: TGTGCCAGCAGCTTGTACCGGGGACTAGCGGGAGATACGCAGTATTTT. This codes for CASSLYRGLAGDTQYF.

This rearrangement joins TRBV5-1 to TRBJ1-2; 7 nucleotides align to TRBD1. With 1 base clipped from V and 6 bases from J, the junction kept 12 bases outside the gene matches. The CDR3 loop spans 16 amino acids. Germline V CDR1 and CDR2: SGHRS, YFSETQ. The DNA of the CDR3 is TGCGCCAGCAGCTTGCGGGCGACAGGGAAAAGCGATGGCTACACCTTC. It codes for CASSLRATGKSDGYTF.

This sequence joins TRBV2 and TRBJ2-2, with 8 bases aligning to TRBD1. The V and J ends lost 0 bases and 6 bases, in that order; junction bases with no gene match: 6. The germline V gene has CDR1 SNHLY and CDR2 FYNNEI. The CDR3 extends over 16 amino acids. CDR3 residues: CASSEALTGGAGELFF. The CDR3, as DNA: TGTGCCAGCAGTGAAGCTCTTACAGGGGGTGCCGGGGAGCTGTTTTTT.

This clone was seen once. The chain employs TRBV15 and TRBJ1-4, with D perhaps TRBD1 (6 bases). The CDR3 contains 16 residues. Trimming cost V 3 bases and J 4 bases, with 15 bases left between them. Germline loops: CDR1 LNHNV, CDR2 YYDKDF (reference sequence). The CDR3 reads CATSRDLQGSNEKLFF. The CDR3 DNA sequence: TGTGCCACCAGCAGGGACTTACAGGGAAGTAATGAAAAACTGTTTTTT.

The sample holds one count of this clone. The V call is TRBV3-1 (or the pseudogene TRBV3-2), the J call TRBJ2-5; no firm D call. This CDR3 has 14 residues. Germline CDR1 is LGHDT and CDR2 is YNNKEL (reference sequence). The ends were cut back, 4 bases at V and 4 bases at J, with 13 bases in the middle. The chain's CDR3 is CASSRVDIGETQYF. For the CDR3, the DNA is TGTGCCAGCAGCCGTGTAGACATAGGAGAGACCCAGTACTTC.

This rearrangement joins TRBV18 to TRBJ2-7; unclear D gene. Germline CDR1 is KGHSH and CDR2 is LQKENI. The CDR3 length is 16 residues. V dropped 3 bases and J dropped 5 bases, with 20 bases sitting between them. CDR3 sequence reads: CASSPALASPPDEQYF. The CDR3 DNA reads as TGTGCCAGCTCACCGGCCCTCGCCTCGCCCCCTGACGAGCAGTACTTC. Complete variable domain (other parts from reference TRBV18 and TRBJ2-7): NAGVMQNPRHLVRRRGQEARLRCSPMKGHSHVYWYRQLPEEGLKFMVYLQKENIIDESGMPKERFSAEFPKEGPSILRIQQVVRGDSAAYFCASSPALASPPDEQYFGPGTRLTVT.

This rearrangement joins TRBV28 to TRBJ1-1; D gene unclear. Germline values: CDR1 MDHEN, CDR2 SYDVKM. The ends were cut back, 7 bases at V and 3 bases at J, with 9 bases in the middle. The CDR3 consists of 12 residues. The CDR3 protein is CASTSRYTEAFF. DNA of the CDR3: TGTGCCAGCACGTCCCGGTACACTGAAGCTTTCTTT.

The chain has TRBV6-5 and TRBJ1-2; 11 nucleotides agree with TRBD1. CDR1 and CDR2 from the germline V gene are MNHEY and SVGAGI. V was clipped by 5 bases and J by 4 bases; unmatched bases: 3. This CDR3 has 14 residues. DNA of the CDR3: TGTGCCAGCAGTAGGGGACAGGGGGGCTATGGCTACACCTTC. Its translation is CASSRGQGGYGYTF.

This rearrangement joins TRBV27 to TRBJ2-5; D perhaps matches TRBD2 (6 bases). Germline V gives CDR1 MNHEY, CDR2 SMNVEV (reference sequence). V lost 5 bases and J lost 4, with 14 bases in between. This CDR3 region has 14 residues. The CDR3 here is CASSARGSGETQYF. As DNA, the CDR3 is TGTGCCAGCAGTGCCCGGGGGAGCGGAGAGACCCAGTACTTC.

V and J are TRBV9 and TRBJ2-1; no clear D. CDR3 length equals 12 residues. From germline, CDR1 is SGDLS and CDR2 YYNGEE. Trimming removed 0 bases from V and 13 bases from J, with 11 bases in between. The CDR3: CASSVAEVEQFF. In DNA, the CDR3 is TGTGCCAGCAGCGTAGCAGAGGTCGAACAGTTCTTC.

A few counts support this clone. This chain uses TRBV12-3 or TRBV12-4 with TRBJ2-7, with a tentative D call TRBD2 (6 bases). V shed 7 bases and J shed 5 bases, with 12 bases lying between them. The CDR3 extends over 12 amino acids. For the CDR3, the DNA is TGTGCCAGCACGGGGGAAGGTGACGAGCAGTACTTC. Its protein is CASTGEGDEQYF.

This chain links TRBV3-1 (or the pseudogene TRBV3-2) with TRBJ2-5; no clear D gene. Germline V gene lookup returns CDR1 LGHDT and CDR2 YNNKEL (reference sequence). The CDR3 contains 15 residues. The ends were cut back, 1 base at V and 2 bases at J, with 11 bases in the middle. CDR3 DNA: TGTGCCAGCAGCCAAGTGGCAGGTATGCAAGAGACCCAGTACTTC. Protein sequence: CASSQVAGMQETQYF.

The J gene is TRBJ1-2, the V gene TRBV18; maybe TRBD1 (5 bases). The germline CDR1 and CDR2 sequences are KGHSH and LQKENI. Trimming removed 2 bases at V and 1 base at J, with 11 bases between. The CDR3 totals 15 residues. The CDR3, as DNA: TGTGCCAGCTCACCAACGGACAACTTTAACTATGGCTACACCTTC. Translated, it gives CASSPTDNFNYGYTF.

The chain carries TRBV6-5 and TRBJ1-2; TRBD1 is a possible D gene (6 bases). V was trimmed by 4 bases and J by 5 bases, leaving 11 bases between them. Germline-derived CDR1 and CDR2 are MNHEY and SVGAGI. This CDR3 is 13 amino acids long. CDR3 nucleotide sequence: TGTGCCAGCAGTTCCGGGACATTATATGGCTACACCTTC. It codes for CASSSGTLYGYTF.

This chain uses TRBV6-2 or TRBV6-3 with TRBJ1-2; 9 positions match TRBD1. Looked up from germline, CDR1 is MNHEY and CDR2 is SVGEGT. The CDR3 covers 15 residues. J lost 4 bases, V lost 2 bases, and 5 bases had no gene match. CDR3 nucleotide sequence: TGTGCCAGCAGTTACCCCGGGACAGGGTTCTATGGCTACACCTTC. This encodes CASSYPGTGFYGYTF.

J is TRBJ1-6 and V is TRBV4-1, with 8 bases fitting TRBD1. CDR1 is MGHRA and CDR2 is YSYEKL in the germline V gene. V shed 2 bases and J 8 bases; nucleotides not matched to a gene: 14. The CDR3 totals 18 residues. The CDR3 bases are TGCGCCAGCAGCCAAACCACCGGACAGGGAGGATTTCATTCACCCCTCCACTTT. Encoded protein: CASSQTTGQGGFHSPLHF.

The chain joins TRBV24-1 to TRBJ2-1, with 8 bases lining up with TRBD2. Looked up from germline, CDR1 is KGHDR and CDR2 is SFDVKD. The CDR3 loop spans 20 amino acids. V lost 6 bases, J lost 0 bases, and 18 bases stayed unmatched. The CDR3 protein is CATSLPPDKRLASSYNEQFF. The CDR3, as DNA: TGTGCCACCAGTCTGCCCCCGGACAAGAGACTAGCGAGCTCCTACAATGAGCAGTTCTTC.

This sequence joins TRBV12-5 and TRBJ1-1; 12 bases are a match to TRBD1. The ends lost 7 bases at V and 4 bases at J; junction bases unmatched: 7. Germline values: CDR1 LGHNT, CDR2 FRNRAP. The CDR3 has 15 amino acids. CDR3 bases: TGTGCTAGTGAACCGGGACAGGGGGCGCTCACTGAAGCTTTCTTT. Translating gives CASEPGQGALTEAFF.

V gene TRBV5-1 combines with J gene TRBJ2-7; a possible D gene is TRBD2 (6 bases). There are 14 residues in the CDR3. CDR1 and CDR2 from the germline V gene are SGHRS and YFSETQ. V lost 7 bases and J lost 0, with 14 bases in between. This CDR3 is CASAMTGLSYEQYF. CDR3 in DNA: TGCGCCAGCGCCATGACGGGACTCTCCTACGAGCAGTACTTC.

The chain couples TRBV6-5 to TRBJ2-3; 7 bases align to TRBD2. The J segment lost 2 bases and the V segment lost 6 bases, leaving 2 bases of the junction unmatched. The CDR3 sequence is 13 residues long. Germline loops: CDR1 MNHEY, CDR2 SVGAGI. CDR3 residues: CASRGLPTDTQYF. In DNA, the CDR3 is TGTGCCAGCAGGGGACTACCCACAGATACGCAGTATTTT.

In its sample, this clone was seen once. The V call is TRBV28, the J call TRBJ2-4; TRBD2 might be the D (5 bases). CDR1 MDHEN and CDR2 SYDVKM come from the germline V gene. The CDR3 is 12 residues long. Trimming removed 2 bases from V and 7 bases from J, with 6 bases in between. CDR3 sequence reads: CASSLTGNIQYF. The CDR3 DNA sequence: TGTGCCAGCAGTTTAACGGGGAACATTCAGTACTTC.